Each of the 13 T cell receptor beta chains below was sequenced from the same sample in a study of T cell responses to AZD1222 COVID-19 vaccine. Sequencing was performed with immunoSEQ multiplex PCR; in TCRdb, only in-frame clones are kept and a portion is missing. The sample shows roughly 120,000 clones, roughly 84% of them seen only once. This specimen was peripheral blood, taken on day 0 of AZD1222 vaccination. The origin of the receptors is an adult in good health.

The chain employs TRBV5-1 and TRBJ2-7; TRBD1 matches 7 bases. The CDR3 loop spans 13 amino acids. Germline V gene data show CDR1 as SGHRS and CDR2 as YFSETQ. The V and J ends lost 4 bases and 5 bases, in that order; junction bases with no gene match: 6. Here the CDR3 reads CASSQGQNNEQYF. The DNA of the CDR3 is TGCGCCAGCAGCCAGGGACAGAACAACGAGCAGTACTTC.

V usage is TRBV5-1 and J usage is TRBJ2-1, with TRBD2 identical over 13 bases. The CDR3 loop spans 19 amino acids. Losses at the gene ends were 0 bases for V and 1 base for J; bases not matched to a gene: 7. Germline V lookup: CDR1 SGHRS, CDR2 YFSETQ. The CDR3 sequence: CASSLAGQGLAGSYNEQFF. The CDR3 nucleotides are TGCGCCAGCAGCTTGGCCGGTCAGGGACTAGCGGGATCCTACAATGAGCAGTTCTTC.

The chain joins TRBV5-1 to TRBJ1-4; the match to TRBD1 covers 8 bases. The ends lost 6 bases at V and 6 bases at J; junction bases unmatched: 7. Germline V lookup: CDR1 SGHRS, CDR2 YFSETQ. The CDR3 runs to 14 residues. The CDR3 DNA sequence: TGCGCCAGCACACCGGGACAGGAGTATGAAAAACTGTTTTTT. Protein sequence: CASTPGQEYEKLFF.

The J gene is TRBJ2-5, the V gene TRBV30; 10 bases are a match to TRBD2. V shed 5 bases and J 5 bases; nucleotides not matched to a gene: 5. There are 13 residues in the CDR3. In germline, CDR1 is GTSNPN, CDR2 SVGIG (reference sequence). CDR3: CAWALAGDETQYF. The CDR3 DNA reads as TGTGCCTGGGCCCTAGCGGGAGACGAGACCCAGTACTTC.

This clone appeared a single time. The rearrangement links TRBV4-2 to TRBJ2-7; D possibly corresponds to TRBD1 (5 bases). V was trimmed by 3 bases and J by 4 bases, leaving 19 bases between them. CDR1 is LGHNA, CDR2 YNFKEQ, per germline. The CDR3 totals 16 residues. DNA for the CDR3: TGTGCCAGCAGCCACAAGTCTTCTCAACAGGAGTACGAGCAGTACTTC. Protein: CASSHKSSQQEYEQYF.

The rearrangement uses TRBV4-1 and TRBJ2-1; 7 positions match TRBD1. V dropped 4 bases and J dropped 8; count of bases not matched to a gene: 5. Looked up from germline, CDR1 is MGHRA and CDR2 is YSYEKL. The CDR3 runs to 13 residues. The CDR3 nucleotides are TGCGCCAGCAGCCTAAGACAGGGCTATGAGCAGTTCTTC. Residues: CASSLRQGYEQFF.

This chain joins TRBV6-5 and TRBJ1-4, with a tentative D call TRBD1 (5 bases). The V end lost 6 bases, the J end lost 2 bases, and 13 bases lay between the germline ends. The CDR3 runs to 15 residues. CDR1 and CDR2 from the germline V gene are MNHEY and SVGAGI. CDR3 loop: CASSRRGGTNEKLFF. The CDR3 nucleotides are TGTGCCAGCAGCAGAAGGGGCGGTACTAATGAAAAACTGTTTTTT.

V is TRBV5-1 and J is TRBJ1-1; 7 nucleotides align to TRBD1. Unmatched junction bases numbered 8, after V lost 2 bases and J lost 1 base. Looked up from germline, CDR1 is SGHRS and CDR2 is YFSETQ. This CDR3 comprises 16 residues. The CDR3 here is CASSLSSGGANTEAFF. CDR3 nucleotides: TGCGCCAGCAGCTTATCCTCAGGGGGGGCGAACACTGAAGCTTTCTTT.

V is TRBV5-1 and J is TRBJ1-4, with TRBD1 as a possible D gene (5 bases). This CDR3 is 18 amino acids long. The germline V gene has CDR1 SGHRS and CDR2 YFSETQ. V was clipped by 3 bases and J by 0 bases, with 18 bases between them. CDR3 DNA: TGCGCCAGCAGCTATTGGTTTCGGGGCCCAGCAACTAATGAAAAACTGTTTTTT. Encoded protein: CASSYWFRGPATNEKLFF.

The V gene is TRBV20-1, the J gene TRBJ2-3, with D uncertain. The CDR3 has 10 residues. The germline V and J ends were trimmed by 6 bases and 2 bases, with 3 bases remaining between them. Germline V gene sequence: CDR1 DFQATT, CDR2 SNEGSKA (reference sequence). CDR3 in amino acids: CSAFTDTQYF. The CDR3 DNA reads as TGCAGTGCGTTCACAGATACGCAGTATTTT.

The DNA for the CDR3 is TGTGCCAGCGGTGGGAGGGCGGCAGATACGCAGTATTTT. Translating gives CASGGRAADTQYF. The gene calls are TRBV2 and TRBJ2-3; 7 nucleotides match TRBD2. CDR3 length: 13 amino acids. V was clipped by 8 bases and J by 4 bases; unmatched bases: 6. The germline V gene has CDR1 SNHLY and CDR2 FYNNEI.

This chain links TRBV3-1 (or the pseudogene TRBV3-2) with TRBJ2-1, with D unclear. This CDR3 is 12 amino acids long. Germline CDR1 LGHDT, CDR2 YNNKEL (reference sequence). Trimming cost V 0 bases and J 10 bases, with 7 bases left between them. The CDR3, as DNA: TGTGCCAGCAGCCAAGATTGGAACGAGCAGTTCTTC. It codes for CASSQDWNEQFF.

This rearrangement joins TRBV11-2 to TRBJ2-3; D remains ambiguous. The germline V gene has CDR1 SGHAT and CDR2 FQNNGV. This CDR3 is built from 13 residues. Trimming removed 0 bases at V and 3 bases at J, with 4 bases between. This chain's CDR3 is CASSLDRTDTQYF. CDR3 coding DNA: TGTGCCAGCAGCTTAGATCGAACAGATACGCAGTATTTT. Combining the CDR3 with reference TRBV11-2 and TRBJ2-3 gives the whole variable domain EAGVAQSPRYKIIEKRQSVAFWCNPISGHATLYWYQQILGQGPKLLIQFQNNGVVDDSQLPKDRFSAERLKGVDSTLKIQPAKLEDSAVYLCASSLDRTDTQYFGPGTRLTVL.